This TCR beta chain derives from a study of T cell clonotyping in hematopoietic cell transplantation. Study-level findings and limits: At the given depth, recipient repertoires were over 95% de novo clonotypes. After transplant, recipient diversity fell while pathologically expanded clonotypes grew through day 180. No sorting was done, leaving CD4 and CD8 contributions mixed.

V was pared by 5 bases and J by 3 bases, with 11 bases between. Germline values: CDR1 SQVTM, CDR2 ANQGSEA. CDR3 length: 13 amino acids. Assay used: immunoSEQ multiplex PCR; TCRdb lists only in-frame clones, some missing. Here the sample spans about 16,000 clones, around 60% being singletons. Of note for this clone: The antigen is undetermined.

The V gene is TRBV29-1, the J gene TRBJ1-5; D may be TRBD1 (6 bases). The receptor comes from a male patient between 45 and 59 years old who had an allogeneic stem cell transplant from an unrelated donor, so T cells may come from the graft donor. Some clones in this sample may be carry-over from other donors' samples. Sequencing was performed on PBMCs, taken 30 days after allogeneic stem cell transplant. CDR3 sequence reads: CSVTDSPNQPQHF. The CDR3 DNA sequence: TGCAGCGTTACGGACAGTCCCAATCAGCCCCAGCATTTT.